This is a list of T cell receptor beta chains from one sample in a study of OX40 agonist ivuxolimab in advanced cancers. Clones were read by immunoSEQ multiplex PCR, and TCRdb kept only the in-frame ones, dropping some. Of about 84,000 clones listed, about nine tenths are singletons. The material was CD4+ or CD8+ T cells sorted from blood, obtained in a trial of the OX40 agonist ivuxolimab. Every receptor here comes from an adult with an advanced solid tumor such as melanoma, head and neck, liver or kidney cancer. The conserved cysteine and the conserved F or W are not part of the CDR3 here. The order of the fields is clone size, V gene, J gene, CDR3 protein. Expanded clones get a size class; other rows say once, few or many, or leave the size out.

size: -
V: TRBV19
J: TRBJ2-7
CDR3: ASSIGPSVGLAYEQY

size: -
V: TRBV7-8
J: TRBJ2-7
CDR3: ASSLESLGQGYEQY

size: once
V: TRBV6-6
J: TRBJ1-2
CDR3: ASTQGLYYGYT

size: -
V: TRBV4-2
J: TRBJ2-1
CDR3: ASSPLAGEQF

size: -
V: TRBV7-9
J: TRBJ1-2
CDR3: ASSLARGLLGGYT

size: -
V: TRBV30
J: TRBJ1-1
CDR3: AWSGGTFGMNTEAF

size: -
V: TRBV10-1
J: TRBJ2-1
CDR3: ASSEGVGLAGGPDEQF

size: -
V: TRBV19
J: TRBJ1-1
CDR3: ASSMTGFNTEAF

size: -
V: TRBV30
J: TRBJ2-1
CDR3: AWSLTGHEQF

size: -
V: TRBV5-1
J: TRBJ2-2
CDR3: ASSSLWDRVWTGELF

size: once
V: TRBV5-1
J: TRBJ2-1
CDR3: ASSLAGEQF

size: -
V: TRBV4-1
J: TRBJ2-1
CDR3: ASSQVGAGSSYNEQF

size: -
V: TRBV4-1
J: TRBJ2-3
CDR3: ASSHPGGRGSTSTDTQY

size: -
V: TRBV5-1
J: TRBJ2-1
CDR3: ASSRRDSPYNEQF

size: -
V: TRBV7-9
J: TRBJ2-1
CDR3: ASSLVSGRQGAGEQF

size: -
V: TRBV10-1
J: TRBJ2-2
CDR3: ASPLAGGLQNTGELF

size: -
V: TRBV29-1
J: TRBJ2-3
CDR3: SVDRGGTDTQY

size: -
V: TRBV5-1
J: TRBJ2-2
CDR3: ASSSGTFANTGELF

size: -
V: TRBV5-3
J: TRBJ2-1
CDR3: ARSCPTSGGLSINEQF

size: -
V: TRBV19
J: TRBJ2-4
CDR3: ASSWKGGIQY

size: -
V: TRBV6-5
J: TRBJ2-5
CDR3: ASSSGLAGRETQY

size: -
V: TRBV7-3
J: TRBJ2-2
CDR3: ASSFPGWSGNTGELF

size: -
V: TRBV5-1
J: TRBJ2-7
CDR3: ASSTDRVLGGYYEQY

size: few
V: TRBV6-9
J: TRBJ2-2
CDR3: ASKPGTGDTGELF

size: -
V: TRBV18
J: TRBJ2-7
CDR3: ASSRGTSENYEQY

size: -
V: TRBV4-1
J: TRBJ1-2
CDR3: ASSQVRQGVYGYT

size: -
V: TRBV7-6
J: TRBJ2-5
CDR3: ASSSISGGDLQETQY

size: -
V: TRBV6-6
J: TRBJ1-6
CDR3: ASRKQGGNSPLH

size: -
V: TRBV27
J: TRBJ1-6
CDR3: ASAWSNSPLH

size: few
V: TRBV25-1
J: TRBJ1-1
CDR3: ASSGVGRNTEAF

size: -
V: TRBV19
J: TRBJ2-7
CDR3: ASSNSLVGGAPYEQY

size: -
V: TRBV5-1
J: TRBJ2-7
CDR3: ASSSAGGAYEQY

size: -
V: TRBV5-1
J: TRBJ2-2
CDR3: ASSLDLTYTGELF

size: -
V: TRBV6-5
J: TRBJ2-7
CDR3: ASSSGGGPYEQY

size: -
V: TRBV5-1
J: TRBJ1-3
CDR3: ASSWSSGNTIY

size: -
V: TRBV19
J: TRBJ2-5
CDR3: ASSIETGAFETQY

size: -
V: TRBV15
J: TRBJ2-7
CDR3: ATRDRGYEQY

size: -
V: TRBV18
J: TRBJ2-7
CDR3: ASSRGAALSSYEQY

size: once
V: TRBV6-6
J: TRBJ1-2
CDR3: AISTGASKGDGYT